Listed here are 22 T cell receptor beta chains from one sample, sequenced in a study of shared clonotypes between healthy human individuals. Profiling relied on immunoSEQ multiplex PCR, and the TCRdb table lists in-frame clones only, not all of them. The sample lists around 640,000 clones; approximately 96% were seen once. CD8 cells classed as naive were CD45RO-negative and positively selected for CCR7, excluding terminally differentiated effector memory CD45RA+ cells. The sequenced sample consisted of naive CD8+ T cells sorted from blood. The receptors come from a woman younger than 45 in good health.

The chain combines TRBV28 with TRBJ2-1; the D gene is possibly TRBD2 (6 bases). Trimming shortened V by 6 bases and J by 1 base, and 16 bases separated the two germline ends. Germline loops: CDR1 MDHEN, CDR2 SYDVKM. The CDR3 loop spans 16 amino acids. CDR3 amino acids: CASSPEGEESYNEQFF. Written as DNA, the CDR3 is TGTGCCAGCAGCCCCGAAGGGGAGGAGTCCTACAATGAGCAGTTCTTC.

V is TRBV11-2 and J is TRBJ2-1; 7 bases align to TRBD1. The CDR3 extends over 15 amino acids. CDR1 is SGHAT, CDR2 FQNNGV, per germline. With V trimmed by 3 bases and J by 5 bases, 7 bases remained unmatched. The CDR3 loop reads CASSFPGQVDNEQFF. The CDR3 region has the DNA TGTGCCAGCAGCTTCCCCGGACAGGTTGACAATGAGCAGTTCTTC.

Regarding this clone: The same CDR3 also results from other DNA sequences found in this sample. CDR3 sequence: CASSGSGSYNEQFF. CDR3 nucleotides: TGTGCCAGCAGTGGGTCGGGATCCTACAATGAGCAGTTCTTC. The V gene is TRBV2, the J gene TRBJ2-1; D perhaps matches TRBD2 (5 bases). CDR3 length: 14 amino acids. Trimming removed 4 bases from V and 1 base from J, with 8 bases in between. Germline lookup yields CDR1 SNHLY and CDR2 FYNNEI.

V is TRBV7-9 and J is TRBJ2-1, with TRBD1 as a possible D gene (6 bases). In germline, CDR1 is SEHNR, CDR2 FQNEAQ (reference sequence). The CDR3 length is 16 residues. V shed 5 bases and J shed 4 bases, with 18 bases lying between them. The CDR3 sequence is CASSPALGQIYNEQFF. CDR3 in DNA: TGTGCCAGCAGCCCAGCCCTAGGACAGATATACAATGAGCAGTTCTTC.

The V call is TRBV19, the J call TRBJ1-2; unclear D gene. Germline V gene data show CDR1 as LNHDA and CDR2 as SQIVND (reference sequence). V gave up 6 bases and J gave up 3 bases, with 20 bases separating them. This CDR3 contains 16 residues. The CDR3 spells CASSPVVANPYYGYTF. The CDR3 DNA reads TGTGCCAGTAGCCCTGTGGTGGCGAATCCTTACTATGGCTACACCTTC.

This clone was counted only a few times. V and J are TRBV7-7 and TRBJ2-1; TRBD2 matches 13 bases. The V gene's germline CDR1 is SSHAT and CDR2 FNYEAQ (reference sequence). Trimming at V came to 4 bases and at J to 7 bases, leaving 10 bases not matched to a gene. The CDR3 sequence is 17 residues long. The CDR3 DNA sequence: TGTGCCAGCAGCTCCTTTGCCGGGACTAGCGGGGTGAATGAGCAGTTCTTC. This codes for CASSSFAGTSGVNEQFF.

The chain uses TRBV11-1 and TRBJ2-7, with D perhaps matching TRBD1 (5 bases). The CDR3 is 14 residues long. The germline V gene encodes CDR1 SGHAT and CDR2 FQDESV (reference sequence). V was shortened by 3 bases and J by 7 bases, with 16 bases between the two germline ends. The CDR3 sequence is CASSFSAGLEEQYF. The CDR3 DNA follows: TGTGCCAGCAGCTTCAGTGCAGGGTTAGAAGAGCAGTACTTC.

V usage is TRBV19 and J usage is TRBJ2-1, with TRBD2 matching 8 bases. Germline values: CDR1 LNHDA, CDR2 SQIVND (reference sequence). With 3 bases clipped from V and 6 bases from J, the junction kept 7 bases outside the gene matches. The CDR3 has 15 residues. The CDR3 here is CASSIGSGTANEQFF. In nucleotides, the CDR3 is TGTGCCAGTAGTATTGGTAGCGGGACGGCCAATGAGCAGTTCTTC. Full variable domain (rest looked up from reference TRBV19 and TRBJ2-1): DGGITQSPKYLFRKEGQNVTLSCEQNLNHDAMYWYRQDPGQGLRLIYYSQIVNDFQKGDIAEGYSVSREKKESFPLTVTSAQKNPTAFYLCASSIGSGTANEQFFGPGTRLTVL.

The chain combines TRBV27 with TRBJ2-5; 11 positions agree with TRBD2. V was clipped by 3 bases and J by 6 bases; unmatched bases: 6. The CDR3 runs to 15 residues. Germline V gene sequence: CDR1 MNHEY, CDR2 SMNVEV (reference sequence). For the CDR3, the DNA is TGTGCCAGCAGTTTCATAGCGGGAGGGCCGAAGACCCAGTACTTC. This translates into CASSFIAGGPKTQYF.

The rearrangement joins TRBV28 to TRBJ1-5, with D unclear. Trimming took off 5 bases at V and 15 bases at J, with 14 bases between the two ends. This CDR3 comprises 11 residues. Germline lookup yields CDR1 MDHEN and CDR2 SYDVKM. DNA for the CDR3: TGTGCCAGCAGTGTGACACCCATTTGGCATTTT. This gives the protein CASSVTPIWHF.

About this clone itself: At one end, the junction sequence differs from germline, possibly due to a read error. The chain joins TRBV13 to TRBJ2-1, with D possibly matching TRBD2 (6 bases). Germline V CDR1 and CDR2: PRHDT, FYEKMQ (reference sequence). The CDR3 runs to 14 residues. In DNA form, the CDR3 reads TGTGCCAGCAACCTTCGGGGGTACTACGATGAGCAGTTCTTC. It yields the protein CASNLRGYYDEQFF.

This chain uses TRBV5-1 with TRBJ2-2; 7 bases are shared with TRBD1. V was pared by 6 bases and J by 2 bases, with 10 bases of the junction left unmatched. The V gene's germline CDR1 is SGHRS and CDR2 YFSETQ. The CDR3 consists of 16 residues. CDR3: CASTPGRDSNTGELFF. CDR3 nucleotides: TGCGCCAGCACCCCCGGCCGGGACAGTAACACCGGGGAGCTGTTTTTT.

This clone appeared once. The chain recombines TRBV5-6 with TRBJ2-7, with 7 bases identical to TRBD2. The length of the CDR3 is 15 residues. The trim removed 1 base at V and 5 bases at J, leaving 9 bases unmatched. CDR1 is SGHDT and CDR2 is YYEEEE in the germline V gene. The chain's CDR3 is CASSLSGGSIHEQYF. CDR3 bases: TGTGCCAGCAGCTTGTCGGGCGGGAGTATCCACGAGCAGTACTTC.

The V and J genes are TRBV5-6 and TRBJ2-7, with 8 bases matching TRBD1. The junction had 4 bases not matched to a gene; V was cut back by 3 bases and J by 2 bases. CDR3 size: 14 residues. The V gene's germline CDR1 is SGHDT and CDR2 YYEEEE. CDR3 in amino acids: CASSSGGFTYEQYF. CDR3 nucleotide sequence: TGTGCCAGCAGCTCAGGGGGCTTCACCTACGAGCAGTACTTC.

This clone was picked up one time. The chain recombines TRBV27 with TRBJ2-2, with D tentatively TRBD1 (5 bases). Looked up from germline, CDR1 is MNHEY and CDR2 is SMNVEV (reference sequence). V dropped 7 bases and J dropped 5 bases, with 17 bases sitting between them. The CDR3 is 15 residues long. The chain's CDR3 is CASTLLPGSTGELFF. The CDR3 bases are TGTGCCAGCACCCTACTACCAGGGTCAACCGGGGAGCTGTTTTTT.

The rearrangement links TRBV28 to TRBJ1-1; perhaps TRBD1 as D (6 bases). The CDR3 is 13 amino acids. Germline CDR1 reads MDHEN; CDR2 reads SYDVKM. Trimming pared 7 bases from V and 0 bases from J, leaving 9 bases between. The CDR3 DNA reads as TGTGCCAGCACAGGGGTGATGAACACTGAAGCTTTCTTT. This sequence encodes CASTGVMNTEAFF.

The chain combines TRBV2 with TRBJ2-7, with 8 bases matching TRBD1. J gave up 2 bases and V 4 bases, and 4 bases lay outside the gene matches. The length of the CDR3 is 14 residues. Per germline, CDR1 SNHLY and CDR2 FYNNEI. The CDR3 spells CASSGQGPTYEQYF. The CDR3 bases are TGTGCCAGCAGTGGACAGGGGCCGACCTACGAGCAGTACTTC.

Here the CDR3 DNA reads TGTGCCACCAGCAGTCTCAATTTCGAGCAGTACTTC. Translation gives CATSSLNFEQYF. The chain employs TRBV15 and TRBJ2-7; D is unresolved. This CDR3 has 12 amino acids. Germline CDR1 LNHNV, CDR2 YYDKDF (reference sequence). Trimming shortened V by 3 bases and J by 6 bases, and 9 bases separated the two germline ends.

V is TRBV5-8 and J is TRBJ2-3; maybe TRBD2 (7 bases). Germline-derived CDR1 and CDR2 are SGHTS and YDEGEE. Trimming pared 4 bases from V and 2 bases from J, leaving 23 bases between. There are 18 residues in the CDR3. The CDR3 DNA follows: TGTGCCAGCAGCCCCCCCACGGGGGGCGGGCCTTCCACAGATACGCAGTATTTT. Translated, it gives CASSPPTGGGPSTDTQYF.

V and J are TRBV11-3 and TRBJ2-3, with TRBD2 identical over 13 bases. V lost 4 bases to trimming and J lost 1 base; unmatched junction nucleotides: 2. The CDR3 consists of 16 residues. Germline CDR1 reads SGHNT; CDR2 reads YENEEA. DNA of the CDR3: TGTGCCAGCAGCTCGGGGACTAGCGGGGGCACAGATACGCAGTATTTT. Amino acid sequence: CASSSGTSGGTDTQYF.

The rearrangement uses TRBV30 and TRBJ2-7; D is undetermined. Germline V lookup: CDR1 GTSNPN, CDR2 SVGIG (reference sequence). With 4 bases removed from V and 5 bases from J, the gap between germline ends came to 18 bases. The CDR3 has 14 residues. The chain's CDR3 is CAWNHGLSRDEQYF. The CDR3 region has the DNA TGTGCCTGGAATCACGGCCTATCTCGCGACGAGCAGTACTTC.

The chain recombines TRBV13 with TRBJ1-4; D gene ambiguous. Germline CDR1 reads PRHDT; CDR2 reads FYEKMQ (reference sequence). The CDR3 length is 13 residues. Trimming left V 3 bases short and J 7 bases short, with 9 bases between. CDR3 sequence: CASSFSNGEKLFF. The DNA of the CDR3 is TGTGCCAGCAGCTTCTCAAACGGTGAAAAACTGTTTTTT.